This T cell receptor beta chain originates from a study of blood T cells in healthy people across ages. The wider study: Roughly one uniquely barcoded beta molecule per two T cells was captured.

Points on this clonotype: What it binds is not known.

A J-beta primer mix and a sample-barcoded 5' primer were used in a second PCR of about 7 to 12 cycles. TCRdb reanalysed the 5' RACE reads using MiXCR and keeps one entry per CDR3 protein. The sample contains approximately 940,000 distinct CDR3 sequences, about 44% of which appear only once. Researchers report isolating at least 6.5 million PBMCs per sample. The CDR3 spans 11 residues. The V end was cut by 4 bases, the J end by 3 bases, with 1 base between. Germline CDR1 reads MDHEN; CDR2 reads SYDVKM. Whole-study results and caveats: Samples with more naive T cells showed higher observed beta diversity.

The rearrangement uses TRBV28 and TRBJ1-5; no firm D call. The sequence was obtained from a man aged 30 to 45 in good health. The sequencing input was blood. CDR3 nucleotide sequence: TGTGCCAGCAGTTACAATCAGCCCCAGCATTTT. Translated, it gives CASSYNQPQHF.